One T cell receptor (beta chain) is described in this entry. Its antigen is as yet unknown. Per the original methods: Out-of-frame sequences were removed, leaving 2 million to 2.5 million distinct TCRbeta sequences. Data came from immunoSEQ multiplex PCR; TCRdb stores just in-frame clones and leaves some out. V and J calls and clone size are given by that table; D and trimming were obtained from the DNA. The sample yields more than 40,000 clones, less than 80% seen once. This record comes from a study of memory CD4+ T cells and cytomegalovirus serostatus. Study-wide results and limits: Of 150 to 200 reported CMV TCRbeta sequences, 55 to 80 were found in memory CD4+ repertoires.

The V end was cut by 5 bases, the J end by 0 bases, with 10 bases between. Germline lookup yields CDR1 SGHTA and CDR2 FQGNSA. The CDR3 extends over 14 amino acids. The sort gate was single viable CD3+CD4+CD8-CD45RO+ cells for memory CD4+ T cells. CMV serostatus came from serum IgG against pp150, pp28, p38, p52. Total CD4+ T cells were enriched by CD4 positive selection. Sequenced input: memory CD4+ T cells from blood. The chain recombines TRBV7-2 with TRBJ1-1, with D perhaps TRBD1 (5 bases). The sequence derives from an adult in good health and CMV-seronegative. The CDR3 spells CASSPQTVNTEAFF. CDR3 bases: TGTGCCAGCAGCCCCCAGACAGTGAACACTGAAGCTTTCTTT.